One and the same sample provided the 20 T cell receptor beta chains below, sequenced in a study of blood T cell repertoires in COVID-19. The method was immunoSEQ multiplex PCR; TCRdb's version includes in-frame clones alone and lacks a portion of them. Counted here are 450,000 or so clones, over 85% occurring once; the ten biggest clones make up 0.7% to 0.85%. The sample taken for sequencing was peripheral blood. The receptors derive from a man between 18 and 29 years old with COVID-19, enrolled during active disease.

This clone was detected once. This CDR3 is CASSLWSGTGIEKLFF. CDR3 coding DNA: TGTGCCAGCAGCTTATGGTCCGGGACAGGAATTGAAAAACTGTTTTTT. The chain uses TRBV11-2 and TRBJ1-4; 8 nucleotides align to TRBD1. Germline trimming cut 2 bases from V and 7 bases from J; bases unmatched to any gene: 9. This CDR3 has 16 residues. In germline, CDR1 is SGHAT, CDR2 FQNNGV.

In its sample, this clone was seen a few times. The rearrangement uses TRBV24-1 and TRBJ2-1, with TRBD1 matching over 9 bases. The CDR3 runs to 17 residues. Germline-derived CDR1 and CDR2 are KGHDR and SFDVKD. J lost 7 bases, V lost 7 bases, and 16 bases had no gene match. CDR3 sequence reads: CATSSGPAGTGRNEQFF. The DNA of the CDR3 is TGTGCCACCAGCTCAGGTCCCGCCGGGACAGGGAGAAATGAGCAGTTCTTC.

The gene calls are TRBV6-5 and TRBJ1-5; 7 bases fit TRBD1. From germline, CDR1 is MNHEY and CDR2 SVGAGI. V was pared by 0 bases and J by 5 bases, with 4 bases of the junction left unmatched. The CDR3 contains 15 residues. DNA of the CDR3: TGTGCCAGCAGTTACTCGAGCAGGGGGTATCAGCCCCAGCATTTT. Its translation is CASSYSSRGYQPQHF.

The gene calls are TRBV5-5 and TRBJ1-1; D is uncertain. Trimming removed 2 bases from V and 1 base from J, with 9 bases in between. The length of the CDR3 is 14 residues. Germline CDR1 SGHKS, CDR2 YYEKEE (reference sequence). This CDR3 reads CASSFSDTNTEAFF. CDR3 in DNA: TGTGCCAGCAGCTTTTCAGATACGAACACTGAAGCTTTCTTT.

The rearrangement joins TRBV7-9 to TRBJ2-7; perhaps TRBD2 as D (5 bases). The germline V gene has CDR1 SEHNR and CDR2 FQNEAQ (reference sequence). The germline V and J ends were trimmed by 7 bases and 2 bases, with 18 bases remaining between them. The length of the CDR3 is 15 residues. CDR3 sequence (DNA): TGTGCCAGCAATAGGACTTACCTTTATACCTACGAGCAGTACTTC. Amino acids: CASNRTYLYTYEQYF.

The V call is TRBV19, the J call TRBJ2-7; 13 nucleotides line up with TRBD2. This CDR3 region has 15 residues. Per germline, CDR1 LNHDA and CDR2 SQIVND (reference sequence). The junction had 4 bases not matched to a gene; V was cut back by 5 bases and J by 3 bases. The CDR3 DNA sequence: TGTGCCAGTAGTGCGAGGACTAGCGGGAGCTACGAGCAGTACTTC. As protein: CASSARTSGSYEQYF. The full variable domain, rest sourced from reference TRBV19 and TRBJ2-7, is DGGITQSPKYLFRKEGQNVTLSCEQNLNHDAMYWYRQDPGQGLRLIYYSQIVNDFQKGDIAEGYSVSREKKESFPLTVTSAQKNPTAFYLCASSARTSGSYEQYFGPGTRLTVT.

The chain has TRBV2 and TRBJ1-2, with TRBD1 as a possible D gene (6 bases). V was shortened by 6 bases and J by 2 bases, with 7 bases between the two germline ends. Per germline, CDR1 SNHLY and CDR2 FYNNEI. The CDR3 length is 12 residues. The CDR3 here is CASRTGNYGYTF. CDR3 DNA: TGTGCCAGCAGAACAGGGAACTATGGCTACACCTTC.

This sequence joins TRBV19 and TRBJ1-1, with unresolved D. CDR1 is LNHDA and CDR2 is SQIVND in the germline V gene (reference sequence). This CDR3 contains 13 residues. Trimming cost V 5 bases and J 3 bases, with 10 bases left between them. The CDR3 here is CASSHGDHTEAFF. The DNA for the CDR3 is TGTGCCAGTAGTCACGGTGATCACACTGAAGCTTTCTTT.

This chain uses TRBV2 with TRBJ2-7, with D maybe TRBD2 (5 bases). Germline assignment: CDR1 SNHLY and CDR2 FYNNEI. The CDR3 runs 14 residues. The ends were cut back, 8 bases at V and 0 bases at J, with 14 bases in the middle. The CDR3 here is CASAGDGRSYEQYF. CDR3 coding DNA: TGTGCCAGCGCGGGTGACGGACGCTCCTACGAGCAGTACTTC.

The genes are TRBV18 and TRBJ2-5, with 8 bases identical to TRBD2. The trim removed 1 base at V and 5 bases at J, leaving 6 bases unmatched. This CDR3 is built from 15 residues. Germline CDR1 KGHSH, CDR2 LQKENI. The CDR3 nucleotides read TGTGCCAGCTCACCACAGCGGGAGCACGAGGAGACCCAGTACTTC. This gives the protein CASSPQREHEETQYF.

This sequence joins TRBV18 and TRBJ2-7; TRBD1 aligns across 10 bases. There are 15 residues in the CDR3. Germline V gene sequence: CDR1 KGHSH, CDR2 LQKENI. The V gene end was trimmed by 4 bases and the J gene end by 4 bases; junction bases not matched to a gene: 7. DNA of the CDR3: TGTGCCAGCTCACGCATGACAGGGGGCATTTACGAGCAGTACTTC. Protein: CASSRMTGGIYEQYF.

This sequence joins TRBV5-1 and TRBJ2-2; 12 bases match TRBD2. The CDR3 runs 18 residues. Germline CDR1 SGHRS, CDR2 YFSETQ. V dropped 6 bases and J dropped 2; count of bases not matched to a gene: 11. The CDR3 spells CASTITLAGGPNTGELFF. CDR3 DNA sequence: TGCGCCAGCACCATAACTCTAGCGGGAGGGCCTAACACCGGGGAGCTGTTTTTT.

J is TRBJ2-7 and V is TRBV24-1, with 9 bases identical to TRBD2. This CDR3 comprises 15 residues. Germline V gene lookup returns CDR1 KGHDR and CDR2 SFDVKD. V trimming: 2 bases; J trimming: 2 bases; junction bases outside the gene matches: 3. The CDR3 spells CATSDSSGTTYEQYF. The CDR3 nucleotides read TGTGCCACCAGTGATTCTAGCGGGACCACCTACGAGCAGTACTTC.

V usage is TRBV3-1 (or the pseudogene TRBV3-2) and J usage is TRBJ2-3, with D perhaps TRBD2 (5 bases). Germline assignment: CDR1 LGHDT and CDR2 YNNKEL (reference sequence). The CDR3 sequence is 12 residues long. V was trimmed by 4 bases and J by 7 bases, leaving 9 bases between them. The CDR3 sequence: CASSRASHTQYF. The CDR3 DNA follows: TGTGCCAGCAGCCGGGCTAGCCATACGCAGTATTTT.

The J gene is TRBJ1-5, the V gene TRBV7-2; weak D call: TRBD1 (5 bases). CDR1 and CDR2 from the germline V gene are SGHTA and FQGNSA. Trimming removed 1 base at V and 7 bases at J, with 17 bases between. CDR3 length: 16 residues. CDR3 in DNA: TGTGCCAGCAGCTTAGGGGGCAGGGTATTAGGACAGCCCCAGCATTTT. This encodes CASSLGGRVLGQPQHF. The whole variable domain, filled in from reference TRBV7-2 and TRBJ1-5, reads GAGVSQSPSNKVTEKGKDVELRCDPISGHTALYWYRQSLGQGLEFLIYFQGNSAPDKSGLPSDRFSAERTGGSVSTLTIQRTQQEDSAVYLCASSLGGRVLGQPQHFGDGTRLSIL.

In this sample, this clone turned up a few times. The chain combines TRBV4-2 with TRBJ1-5, with D uncertain. Per the germline V gene, CDR1 is LGHNA and CDR2 is YNFKEQ. V was pared by 0 bases and J by 4 bases, with 4 bases between. This CDR3 region has 13 residues. The CDR3 nucleotides read TGTGCCAGCAGCCAAGATGCGAATCAGCCCCAGCATTTT. It encodes CASSQDANQPQHF.

The chain recombines TRBV4-1 with TRBJ2-3; no reliable D call. V was cut by 0 bases and J by 3 bases, with 7 bases left in between. Per the germline V gene, CDR1 is MGHRA and CDR2 is YSYEKL. The CDR3 runs to 14 residues. The DNA of the CDR3 is TGCGCCAGCAGCCAAGATGAAGCGACAGATACGCAGTATTTT. Translating gives CASSQDEATDTQYF.

This rearrangement joins TRBV2 to TRBJ2-1, with D unresolved. CDR3 length equals 13 residues. The V end lost 10 bases, the J end lost 0 bases, and 10 bases lay between the germline ends. Germline V CDR1 and CDR2: SNHLY, FYNNEI. The CDR3 loop is CANRRSSYNEQFF. The DNA for the CDR3 is TGTGCCAACAGACGGAGCTCCTACAATGAGCAGTTCTTC.

The chain couples TRBV10-2 to TRBJ2-7, with 15 bases fitting TRBD2. The CDR3 is 16 residues long. Germline CDR1 WSHSY, CDR2 SAAADI. J was trimmed by 3 bases and V by 3 bases; bases with no gene match: 3. The CDR3 coding sequence is TGCGCCAGCAGTGATATGGGACTAGCGGGGGGCTACGAGCAGTACTTC. Its translation: CASSDMGLAGGYEQYF.

This clone occurred once. The chain is built from TRBV6-1 and TRBJ2-1; 7 bases are shared with TRBD2. Germline assignment: CDR1 MNHNS and CDR2 SASEGT. This CDR3 is 15 amino acids long. V was clipped by 2 bases and J by 6 bases; unmatched bases: 7. Written as DNA, the CDR3 is TGTGCCAGCAGTGAAATTTGGCGGGAGTCCAATGAGCAGTTCTTC. It specifies CASSEIWRESNEQFF.